This T cell receptor beta chain was retrieved from a study of blood T cell repertoires in COVID-19. Using immunoSEQ multiplex PCR, the repertoire was profiled, and TCRdb retains in-frame clones only, with some absent. The sample holds over 65,000 clones, about 86% seen once. The CDR3 spans 12 residues. V was shortened by 5 bases and J by 8 bases, with 12 bases between the two germline ends. Per germline, CDR1 KGHSH and CDR2 LQKENI. The rearrangement uses TRBV18 and TRBJ1-2, with a possible D match to TRBD1 (5 bases). The sample taken for sequencing was peripheral blood. The source of this sequence is a man of 80 years or more with COVID-19, enrolled during active disease. The CDR3 bases are TGTGCCAGCTCAGAAGGGGCAAGGGGCTACACCTTC. Its protein product is CASSEGARGYTF.